The 23 T cell receptor beta chains below were found in one sample sequenced in a study of molecular identifiers for immune sequencing clone quantification. TCRdb redid the calling of the PCR reads with MiXCR, one entry per CDR3 protein. The table lists approximately 9,800 distinct CDR3 sequences, over 15% of them singletons, with approximately 2% in the top ten. Sequencing used naive CD8+ T cells from blood, with Jurkat cell RNA spiked in. As for subset: FACS-sorted CD8+CD4-CCR7+CD45RA+ naive T cells. The receptors originated from a human donor in good health. Some libraries in this study had Jurkat cell RNA spiked in.

This clonotype was counted between two and nine times. As DNA, the CDR3 is TGTGCCAGCAGCCAATCGGGTTACAATGAGCAGTTCTTC. Its protein product is CASSQSGYNEQFF. V gene TRBV14 combines with J gene TRBJ2-1; D gene unclear. The germline gives CDR1 SGHDN, CDR2 FVKESK. Deletions cut 2 bases from V and 4 bases from J, with 6 bases between. CDR3 length: 13 amino acids.

In this sample, this clonotype turned up a few times. A clone one base away is much larger, so this may be a read error. The chain couples TRBV6-5 to TRBJ1-2; a weak D match, TRBD1 (5 bases). The CDR3 is 14 amino acids. Germline V CDR1 and CDR2: MNHEY, SVGAGI. The CDR3 sequence is CASSYYEGDYGCTF. In DNA form, the CDR3 reads TGTGCCAGCAGTTACTACGAAGGGGACTATGGCTGCACCTTC.

By proportion, this clonotype is medium-sized. This sequence joins TRBV29-1 and TRBJ2-4; TRBD1 might be the D (6 bases). The V gene lost 6 bases and the J gene lost 1 base, with 13 bases spanning the gap. CDR1 is SQVTM and CDR2 is ANQGSEA in the germline V gene. The CDR3 contains 14 residues. The CDR3 region is CSVYAGEAKNIQYF. CDR3 DNA sequence: TGCAGCGTCTACGCAGGGGAGGCCAAAAACATTCAGTACTTC.

This chain joins TRBV29-1 and TRBJ1-2; TRBD1 matches at 7 bases. The CDR3 is made up of 13 amino acids. Germline lookup yields CDR1 SQVTM and CDR2 ANQGSEA. Unmatched junction bases numbered 7, after V lost 5 bases and J lost 4 bases. The CDR3 sequence: CSVPETGPYGYTF. Written as DNA, the CDR3 is TGCAGCGTTCCAGAGACAGGGCCCTATGGCTACACCTTC.

The table lists this clonotype with many counts. The chain carries TRBV20-1 and TRBJ1-2; D gene uncertain. This CDR3 comprises 12 residues. Looked up from germline, CDR1 is DFQATT and CDR2 is SNEGSKA (reference sequence). Trimming removed 3 bases at V and 4 bases at J, with 9 bases between. The chain's CDR3 is CSASGEFYGYTF. DNA for the CDR3: TGCAGTGCTAGTGGGGAATTCTATGGCTACACCTTC.

As regards this clonotype: It may be a read error: a sequence one base away is much more abundant. DNA for the CDR3: TGTGCCAGTAGGTATTCCAATTCACCCCCCCACTTT. It is translated as CASRYSNSPPHF. The chain couples TRBV19 to TRBJ1-6; D call uncertain. The CDR3 extends over 12 amino acids. CDR1 and CDR2 (germline): LNHDA, SQIVND (reference sequence). The variable domain in full, completed from reference TRBV19 and TRBJ1-6, reads DGGITQSPKYLFRKEGQNVTLSCEQNLNHDAMYWYRQDPGQGLRLIYYSQIVNDFQKGDIAEGYSVSREKKESFPLTVTSAQKNPTAFYLCASRYSNSPPHFGNGTRLTVT.

This clonotype has just a few counts. This chain joins TRBV7-9 and TRBJ2-7; 8 bases align to TRBD1. The CDR3 is 16 residues long. The ends lost 5 bases at V and 5 bases at J; junction bases unmatched: 14. The germline gives CDR1 SEHNR, CDR2 FQNEAQ (reference sequence). CDR3 sequence: CASSPPLGQGVHEQYF. CDR3 in DNA: TGTGCCAGCAGCCCTCCCCTAGGACAGGGAGTCCACGAGCAGTACTTC.

This clonotype was seen ten or more times. CDR3 in DNA: TGTGCCAGCAGTTTTGCTACTGAAGCTTTCTTT. Translating it yields CASSFATEAFF. The chain employs TRBV12-3 or TRBV12-4 and TRBJ1-1; the D is unclear. The CDR3 loop spans 11 amino acids. V lost 3 bases, J lost 5 bases, and 4 bases lay in between.

By share, this clonotype ranks as medium-sized (0.01 to 0.1%). In nucleotides, the CDR3 is TGTGCCAGCAGCCCCGACAGCTCTGGGGCCAACGTCCTGACTTTC. Protein: CASSPDSSGANVLTF. The chain couples TRBV5-4 to TRBJ2-6; D perhaps matches TRBD1 (5 bases). V lost 4 bases and J lost 0, with 8 bases in between. The CDR3 totals 15 residues. Germline CDR1 reads SGHNT; CDR2 reads YYREEE (reference sequence). Using reference TRBV5-4 and TRBJ2-6 for the parts outside the CDR3, the full variable domain is ETGVTQSPTHLIKTRGQQVTLRCSSQSGHNTVSWYQQALGQGPQFIFQYYREEENGRGNFPPRFSGLQFPNYSSELNVNALELDDSALYLCASSPDSSGANVLTFGAGSRLTVL.

The rearrangement links TRBV29-1 to TRBJ2-2; the D call may be TRBD1 or TRBD2 (5 bases each). Trimming took 5 bases from V and 3 from J, leaving 13 bases between them. There are 14 residues in the CDR3. The germline V gene has CDR1 SQVTM and CDR2 ANQGSEA. In nucleotides, the CDR3 is TGCAGCGTTTGGGACGAAACGGACACCGGGGAGCTGTTTTTT. This gives the protein CSVWDETDTGELFF.

By its share, this clonotype is medium-sized. The chain carries TRBV7-9 and TRBJ2-3; D may be TRBD2 (6 bases). V lost 5 bases and J lost 6, with 12 bases in between. Per the germline V gene, CDR1 is SEHNR and CDR2 is FQNEAQ (reference sequence). The CDR3 extends over 13 amino acids. The CDR3 loop is CASSARLVDTQYF. CDR3 DNA sequence: TGTGCCAGCAGCGCCCGACTAGTTGATACGCAGTATTTT.

Remarks on this clonotype: Being one base from a much bigger clone, this may be a read error. Because it lacks the conserved phenylalanine or tryptophan at the end, this CDR3 is likely a read error. The chain combines TRBV12-3 or TRBV12-4 with TRBJ1-5; 8 nucleotides line up with TRBD1. V shed 4 bases and J 4 bases; nucleotides not matched to a gene: 3. CDR3 length: 14 amino acids. The CDR3, as DNA: TGTGCCAGCAGTTCGCGACAGGGGAATCAGCCCCAGCATCTT. This translates into CASSSRQGNQPQHL.

This sequence joins TRBV13 and TRBJ2-1, with 7 bases matching TRBD1. The V segment lost 3 bases and the J segment 0 bases; nucleotides outside the gene matches: 5. The CDR3 is 16 residues long. CDR1 is PRHDT and CDR2 is FYEKMQ in the germline V gene (reference sequence). The CDR3 is CASSLDRSSSYNEQFF. CDR3 nucleotides: TGTGCCAGCAGCTTGGACAGGTCCAGCTCCTACAATGAGCAGTTCTTC.

This clonotype is labeled as medium-sized (0.01 to 0.1%). The chain joins TRBV7-2 to TRBJ2-7; D gene ambiguous. Germline V lookup: CDR1 SGHTA, CDR2 FQGNSA. The CDR3 spans 13 residues. Deletions cut 5 bases from V and 3 bases from J, with 11 bases between. DNA of the CDR3: TGTGCCAGCAGCCCGACCTTAAACTACGAGCAGTACTTC. Residues: CASSPTLNYEQYF.

Concerning this clonotype: This sequence may be a read error, since a much larger clone differs from it by one base. The rearrangement uses TRBV27 and TRBJ1-2, with a possible D match to TRBD1 (5 bases). Germline loops: CDR1 MNHEY, CDR2 SMNVEV (reference sequence). The CDR3 is 14 residues long. Between the trimmed V and J ends, which lost 3 bases and 4 bases, there was a span of 12 bases. The CDR3: CASSLVGGGYGYTF. CDR3 sequence (DNA): TGTGCCAGCAGTTTGGTAGGCGGGGGCTATGGCTACACCTTC.

Many counts were recorded for this clonotype. The chain is built from TRBV4-1 and TRBJ2-5; no clear D gene. Germline V lookup: CDR1 MGHRA, CDR2 YSYEKL. V was trimmed by 4 bases and J by 0 bases, leaving 12 bases between them. The CDR3 loop spans 15 amino acids. The CDR3 bases are TGCGCCAGCAGCCCCCGCCTAGAGGACCAAGAGACCCAGTACTTC. Protein product: CASSPRLEDQETQYF.

Details on this clonotype: Since a much larger clone is just one base distant, this may be a read error. The chain employs TRBV5-3 and TRBJ1-5; D is uncertain. TRBV5-3 is classed as an ORF, of uncertain function. CDR3 length: 14 amino acids. V lost 8 bases, J lost 0 bases, and 12 bases lay in between. The CDR3, as DNA: TGTGCCAGCAGCCCGGTCGTTAGCAATCAGCCCCAGCATTTT. Encoded protein: CASSPVVSNQPQHF.

Sample share makes this clonotype medium-sized. The genes are TRBV5-6 and TRBJ2-3, with 9 nucleotides matching TRBD1. V shed 5 bases, J shed 1 base, and the junction held 17 bases outside the gene matches. Germline-derived CDR1 and CDR2 are SGHDT and YYEEEE. The CDR3 spans 19 residues. CDR3 in amino acids: CASREQGAVFSSRTDTQYF. CDR3 DNA sequence: TGTGCCAGCAGAGAACAGGGGGCCGTCTTCTCTTCTCGCACAGATACGCAGTATTTT.

The genes are TRBV4-2 and TRBJ2-7, with 10 bases that match TRBD2. After removal of 4 bases from V and 0 bases from J, the junction contained 3 bases not matched to a gene. Germline CDR1 reads LGHNA; CDR2 reads YNFKEQ. The CDR3 sequence is 15 residues long. CDR3 residues: CASSPTSGASYEQYF. CDR3 DNA sequence: TGTGCCAGCAGCCCAACTAGCGGGGCCTCCTACGAGCAGTACTTC.

This clonotype was detected many times. The chain couples TRBV7-9 to TRBJ1-5; possibly TRBD1 for D (6 bases). The CDR3 is 16 residues long. Trimming took off 1 base at V and 2 bases at J, with 12 bases between the two ends. Germline V lookup: CDR1 SEHNR, CDR2 FQNEAQ (reference sequence). The CDR3 DNA follows: TGTGCCAGCAGCTTAGTGGGGGGGGCTGGCAATCAGCCCCAGCATTTT. Translated: CASSLVGGAGNQPQHF.

The V and J genes are TRBV6-2 or TRBV6-3 and TRBJ2-1; 11 bases align to TRBD2. V was clipped by 0 bases and J by 9 bases; unmatched bases: 13. Germline CDR1 is MNHEY and CDR2 is SVGEGT. There are 18 residues in the CDR3. The CDR3 nucleotides read TGTGCCAGCAGTTACTCGATCAGCCTAGCGGGAGGAGTCAGTGAGCAGTTCTTC. It encodes CASSYSISLAGGVSEQFF.

This clonotype is termed medium-sized. V and J are TRBV11-2 and TRBJ2-6; tentatively, D is TRBD2 (6 bases). The germline gives CDR1 SGHAT, CDR2 FQNNGV. The CDR3 length is 19 residues. V dropped 2 bases and J dropped 0 bases, with 17 bases sitting between them. The CDR3 sequence: CASSLSAGLLLSGANVLTF. In nucleotides, the CDR3 is TGTGCCAGCAGCTTAAGTGCTGGACTACTCCTCTCTGGGGCCAACGTCCTGACTTTC.

This clonotype is classed as medium-sized (0.01 to 0.1%). This chain uses TRBV14 with TRBJ2-7; 7 bases match TRBD1. The germline V gene encodes CDR1 SGHDN and CDR2 FVKESK. The CDR3 is 16 amino acids. V dropped 1 base and J dropped 2; count of bases not matched to a gene: 8. CDR3 sequence (DNA): TGTGCCAGCAGCCAAGCTCCGTGGACAGGTCCCTACGAGCAGTACTTC. Encoded protein: CASSQAPWTGPYEQYF.